Below, one TCR beta chain is given with its context. Its antigen is currently unknown. Every one of the donors was a Caucasian adult that lived in Nashville, Tennessee. Clones were sequenced by immunoSEQ multiplex PCR, and TCRdb holds only the in-frame ones, with some missing. The sample lists about 1.5 million clones, around 95% occurring once. V gave up 6 bases and J gave up 0 bases, with 12 bases separating them. From germline, CDR1 is MNHNS and CDR2 SASEGT. The CDR3 loop spans 15 amino acids. This specimen belongs to a study of shared clonotypes between healthy human individuals. Study background: Two female and a few male donors aged 18 to 49 were enrolled. Notes on the study in general: It was observed that 5% to 6.5% of naive CD4 clonotypes were shared across four donors.

The sample taken for sequencing was naive CD4+ T cells sorted from blood. Subset in this sample: CD45RA+ positively selected. The TCR sequence derives from a man between 25 and 39 years old in good health. The chain recombines TRBV6-1 with TRBJ1-5, with D perhaps TRBD1 (5 bases). The CDR3 DNA reads as TGTGCCAGCAGGCGGGCGGGGGATAGCAATCAGCCCCAGCATTTT. It translates to CASRRAGDSNQPQHF.